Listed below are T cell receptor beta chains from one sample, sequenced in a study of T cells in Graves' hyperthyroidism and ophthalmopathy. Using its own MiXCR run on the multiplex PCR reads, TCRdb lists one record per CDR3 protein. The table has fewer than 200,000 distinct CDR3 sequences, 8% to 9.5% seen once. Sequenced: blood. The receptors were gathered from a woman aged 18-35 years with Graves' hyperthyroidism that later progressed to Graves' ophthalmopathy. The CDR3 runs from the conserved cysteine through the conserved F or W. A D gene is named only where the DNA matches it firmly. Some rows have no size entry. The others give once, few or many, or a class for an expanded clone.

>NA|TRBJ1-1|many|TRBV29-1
TGCAGCGTTGAAGATTGGGCCAGGAACACTGAAGCTTTCTTT
CSVEDWARNTEAFF
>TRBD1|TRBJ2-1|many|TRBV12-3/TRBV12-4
TGTGCCAGCAGTTTTGACAGGGGGGCCCCTAGAGAGCAGTTCTTC
CASSFDRGAPREQFF
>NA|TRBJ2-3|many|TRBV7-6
TGTGCCAGCAGCTTAGTGGGCGGGACAACAGATACGCAGTATTTT
CASSLVGGTTDTQYF
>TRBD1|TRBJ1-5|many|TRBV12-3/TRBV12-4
TGTGCCAGCAGTTTGGGGACAGTACCTTTGGGCCAGCCCCAGCATTTT
CASSLGTVPLGQPQHF
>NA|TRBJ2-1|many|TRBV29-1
TGCAGCGTTGACAGGAGCTCCTACAATGAGCAGTTCTTC
CSVDRSSYNEQFF
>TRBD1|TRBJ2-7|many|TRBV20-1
TGCAGTGCTAGACCGGGACAGGCATCGACTAGGGTTCAGAGCTCCTACGAGCAGTACTTC
CSARPGQASTRVQSSYEQYF
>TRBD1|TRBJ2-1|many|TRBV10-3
TGTGCCATCAGTCACTCGGGACAGGACTACAATGAGCAGTTCTTC
CAISHSGQDYNEQFF
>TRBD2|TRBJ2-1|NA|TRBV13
TGTGCCAGCAGCTTAGACCGACTAGCGGGACGCTACAATGAGCAGTTCTTC
CASSLDRLAGRYNEQFF
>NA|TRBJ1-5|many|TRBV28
TGTGCCAGCAGTTTACGGGGGGACAATCAGCCCCAGCATTTT
CASSLRGDNQPQHF
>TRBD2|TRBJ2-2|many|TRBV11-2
TGTGCCAGCAGCTTACGAGGTAGCGGGAGTGCCGGGGAGCTGTTTTTT
CASSLRGSGSAGELFF
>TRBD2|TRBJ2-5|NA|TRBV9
TGTGCCAGCAGCGTAGCGGGGGGGGGTACTCAAGAGACCCAGTACTTC
CASSVAGGGTQETQYF
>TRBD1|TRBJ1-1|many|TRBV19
TGTGCCAGTACCGCCCGACAGGGAGGGCCTGAAGCTTTCTTT
CASTARQGGPEAFF
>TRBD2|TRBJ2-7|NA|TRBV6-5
TGTGCCAGCAGTTACTCGATACCGGGACTAGGTACGAGGTCCTACGAGCAGTACTTC
CASSYSIPGLGTRSYEQYF
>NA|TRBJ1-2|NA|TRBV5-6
TGTGCCAGCAGCTTAACAGACTATGGCTACACCTTC
CASSLTDYGYTF
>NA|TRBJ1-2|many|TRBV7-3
TGTGCCAGCAGCTTTCTATCCGGACAGGGCTACACCTTC
CASSFLSGQGYTF
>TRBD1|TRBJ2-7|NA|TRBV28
TGTGCCAGCAGCCACGGGACAGGGGGCGAGCAGTACTTC
CASSHGTGGEQYF
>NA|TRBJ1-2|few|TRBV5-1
TGCGCCAGCAGCCCCTCACAGGGACGGGACTATGGCTACACCTTC
CASSPSQGRDYGYTF
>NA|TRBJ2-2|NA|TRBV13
TGTGCCAGCAGGGCCTCGGAGGAGGGACACACCGGGGAGCTGTTTTTT
CASRASEEGHTGELFF
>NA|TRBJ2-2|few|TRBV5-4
TGTGCCAGCAGCCCGGTGACATCTAACACCGGGGAGCTGTTTTTT
CASSPVTSNTGELFF
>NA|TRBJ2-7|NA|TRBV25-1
TGTGCCAGCTGGGGGGCGGACTCCTACGAGCAGTACTTC
CASWGADSYEQYF
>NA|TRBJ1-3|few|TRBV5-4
TGTGCCAGCAGCTTTATCCAGGAGTCTGGAAACACCATATATTTT
CASSFIQESGNTIYF
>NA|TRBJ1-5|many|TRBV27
TGTGCCAGCAGTCCTATCCGGGACATCTATCAGCCCCAGCATTTT
CASSPIRDIYQPQHF
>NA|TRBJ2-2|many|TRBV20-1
TGCAGTGGAGGGGCGAACACCGGGGAGCTGTTTTTT
CSGGANTGELFF
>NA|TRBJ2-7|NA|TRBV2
TGTGCCAGCGCGGACCTGTTTCTAGAGCAGTACTTC
CASADLFLEQYF
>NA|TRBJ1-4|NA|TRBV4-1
TGCGCCAGCAGCCTAACAACAACTAATGAAAAACTGTTTTTT
CASSLTTTNEKLFF
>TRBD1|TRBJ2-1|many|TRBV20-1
TGCAGTGCTTTTCCCCAGACAGGGGTGTACAATGAGCAGTTCTTC
CSAFPQTGVYNEQFF
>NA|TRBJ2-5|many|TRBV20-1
TGCAGTGCTAGACCCAAAACGGAAGCGGGTACATCCCCCGAGACCCAGTACTTC
CSARPKTEAGTSPETQYF
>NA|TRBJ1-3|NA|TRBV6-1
TGTGCCAGCAGTGAACAGCCAACTGGAAACACCATATATTTT
CASSEQPTGNTIYF
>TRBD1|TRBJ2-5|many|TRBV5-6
TGTGCCAGCAGCACGGACAGGCGAGAGACCCAGTACTTC
CASSTDRRETQYF
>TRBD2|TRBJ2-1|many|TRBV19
TGTGCCAGTAGTACTTCAGCGGGAGTCGGGGCGGATGAGCAGTTCTTC
CASSTSAGVGADEQFF
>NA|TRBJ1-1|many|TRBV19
TGTGCCAGTAGTATACTTGAGGGGTCGGGCACTGAAGCTTTCTTT
CASSILEGSGTEAFF
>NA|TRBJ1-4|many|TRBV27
TGTGCCAGCAGTTTTCAAGGGGCCAATGAAAAACTGTTTTTT
CASSFQGANEKLFF
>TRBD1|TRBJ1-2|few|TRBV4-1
TGCGCCAGCAGCCGAACCGGGACAGGGGTAGGCTACACCTTC
CASSRTGTGVGYTF
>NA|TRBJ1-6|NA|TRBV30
TGTGCCTGTCGTAGGGTTTATAATTCACCCCTCCACTTT
CACRRVYNSPLHF
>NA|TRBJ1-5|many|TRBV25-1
TGTGCCAGCACCACAGGGTTCGATCAGCCCCAGCATTTT
CASTTGFDQPQHF
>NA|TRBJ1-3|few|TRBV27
TGTGCCAGCAGGCGCAGTAACTCTGGAAACACCATATATTTT
CASRRSNSGNTIYF